Presented here are 27 T cell receptor beta chains from one specimen sequenced in a study of blood T cell dynamics during melanoma immunotherapy. The time point is: week 3, after first cycle of checkpoint inhibitor. Sequencing used immunoSEQ multiplex PCR; TCRdb keeps in-frame clones, though not all of them. The sample shows roughly 10,000 clones, approximately 80% of them seen only once. The material was blood, obtained from a patient treated with checkpoint blockade. The receptors come from a human donor with melanoma.

The chain links TRBV2 to TRBJ2-5; no firm D call. CDR1 and CDR2 (germline): SNHLY, FYNNEI. The CDR3 sequence is 14 residues long. Trimming pared 4 bases from V and 1 base from J, leaving 10 bases between. As DNA, the CDR3 is TGTGCCAGCAGTGTAGTAGCAAGCCAAGAGACCCAGTACTTC. It specifies CASSVVASQETQYF.

This clone was recorded a few times. For the CDR3, the DNA is TGTGCCACCAGCAGAAGTTTGAACACTGAAGCTTTCTTT. Its translation: CATSRSLNTEAFF. The chain is built from TRBV15 and TRBJ1-1; D gene unclear. Trimming took 2 bases from V and 0 from J, leaving 4 bases between them. Germline values: CDR1 LNHNV, CDR2 YYDKDF (reference sequence). The length of the CDR3 is 13 residues.

V gene TRBV7-2 combines with J gene TRBJ2-7, with D tentatively TRBD1 (6 bases). The CDR3 runs to 13 residues. The germline V gene encodes CDR1 SGHTA and CDR2 FQGNSA. Between the trimmed V and J ends, which lost 5 bases and 3 bases, there was a span of 11 bases. Here the CDR3 DNA reads TGTGCCAGCAGCCGGTTGACAGGCTACGAGCAGTACTTC. It specifies CASSRLTGYEQYF.

The chain has TRBV7-2 and TRBJ2-1, with a tentative D call TRBD1 (6 bases). V lost 1 base, J lost 3 bases, and 10 bases lay in between. The CDR3 consists of 15 residues. The V gene's germline CDR1 is SGHTA and CDR2 FQGNSA. The CDR3 loop is CASSLGNRDYNEQFF. The CDR3 nucleotides read TGTGCCAGCAGCTTAGGGAACAGGGACTACAATGAGCAGTTCTTC.

V usage is TRBV10-1 and J usage is TRBJ2-3; D assignment may be TRBD1 or TRBD2 (5 bases each). The CDR3 consists of 14 residues. Germline V gene sequence: CDR1 WNHNN, CDR2 SYGVQD (reference sequence). V shed 1 base and J shed 9 bases, with 14 bases lying between them. The CDR3 sequence: CASSELWGSGTQYF. In nucleotides, the CDR3 is TGCGCCAGCAGTGAGTTATGGGGGTCGGGGACGCAGTATTTT.

The chain carries TRBV29-1 and TRBJ2-1, with D perhaps matching TRBD1 or TRBD2 (5 bases each). CDR1 and CDR2 (germline): SQVTM, ANQGSEA. The CDR3 consists of 12 residues. The V and J ends lost 7 bases and 4 bases respectively, with 11 bases between them. The CDR3 DNA reads TGCAGCGCAGGGACGAGTTACAATGAGCAGTTCTTC. This sequence encodes CSAGTSYNEQFF.

The table lists this clone with a few counts. V usage is TRBV29-1 and J usage is TRBJ2-3; 7 nucleotides agree with TRBD1. The CDR3 loop spans 11 amino acids. Germline V gene lookup returns CDR1 SQVTM and CDR2 ANQGSEA. The junction had 1 base not matched to a gene; V was cut back by 6 bases and J by 4 bases. DNA for the CDR3: TGCAGCGTCGACAGGGCAGATACGCAGTATTTT. Translated, it gives CSVDRADTQYF.

This chain uses TRBV2 with TRBJ2-1; D is uncertain. V lost 2 bases to trimming and J lost 4 bases, with 6 bases between them. This CDR3 region has 13 residues. Per germline, CDR1 SNHLY and CDR2 FYNNEI. The DNA for the CDR3 is TGTGCCAGCAGTGAACTGCGATACAATGAGCAGTTCTTC. This codes for CASSELRYNEQFF.

V usage is TRBV4-2 and J usage is TRBJ1-1, with D possibly matching TRBD1 (5 bases). With 2 bases removed from V and 4 bases from J, the gap between germline ends came to 8 bases. The germline gives CDR1 LGHNA, CDR2 YNFKEQ. The CDR3 covers 13 residues. DNA of the CDR3: TGTGCCAGCAGCCAAACAGGTATCACTGAAGCTTTCTTT. Protein: CASSQTGITEAFF.

The V and J genes are TRBV7-3 and TRBJ1-6, with TRBD1 as a possible D gene (6 bases). From germline, CDR1 is SGHTA and CDR2 FQGTGA. CDR3 length: 13 amino acids. The V end lost 3 bases, the J end lost 7 bases, and 7 bases lay between the germline ends. In DNA form, the CDR3 reads TGTGCCAGCAGCTTGGACAGCAATTCACCCCTCCACTTT. Translation: CASSLDSNSPLHF.

The V and J genes are TRBV5-1 and TRBJ2-5, with D perhaps TRBD1 (5 bases). V gave up 0 bases and J gave up 2 bases, with 8 bases separating them. Germline V gives CDR1 SGHRS, CDR2 YFSETQ. The CDR3 has 14 residues. CDR3 coding DNA: TGCGCCAGCAGCTTGGAGGGGTGGCAAGAGACCCAGTACTTC. This encodes CASSLEGWQETQYF.

The rearrangement links TRBV2 to TRBJ1-1; D is unclear. The V gene's germline CDR1 is SNHLY and CDR2 FYNNEI. Trimming pared 2 bases from V and 6 bases from J, leaving 16 bases between. The CDR3 has 15 amino acids. This chain's CDR3 is CASSEFEVGRAEAFF. CDR3 coding DNA: TGTGCCAGCAGTGAATTTGAGGTCGGCCGGGCTGAAGCTTTCTTT.

By sample share, this clone is medium-sized. The chain uses TRBV5-1 and TRBJ2-2; 7 nucleotides line up with TRBD2. Germline V gene lookup returns CDR1 SGHRS and CDR2 YFSETQ. J was trimmed by 1 base and V by 5 bases; bases with no gene match: 2. The CDR3 consists of 14 residues. This CDR3 is CASRAGENTGELFF. In DNA, the CDR3 is TGCGCCAGCAGGGCGGGGGAGAACACCGGGGAGCTGTTTTTT.

The chain employs TRBV7-3 and TRBJ1-2; a weak D match, TRBD1 (6 bases). The CDR3 sequence is 15 residues long. In germline, CDR1 is SGHTA, CDR2 FQGTGA. V was shortened by 1 base and J by 6 bases, with 15 bases between the two germline ends. This chain's CDR3 is CASSLMSGTKDGYTF. Here the CDR3 DNA reads TGTGCCAGCAGCTTAATGTCCGGGACAAAGGATGGCTACACCTTC.

J is TRBJ2-5 and V is TRBV7-3; 12 positions match TRBD1. V lost 2 bases, J lost 6 bases, and 7 bases stayed unmatched. This CDR3 is built from 16 residues. Germline lookup yields CDR1 SGHTA and CDR2 FQGTGA. For the CDR3, the DNA is TGTGCCAGCAGCTTAGATGGGACAGGGGGCGCCAAGACCCAGTACTTC. It yields the protein CASSLDGTGGAKTQYF.

The rearrangement uses TRBV11-2 and TRBJ2-5; no definite D call. Germline V gene lookup returns CDR1 SGHAT and CDR2 FQNNGV. The CDR3 length is 13 residues. V was shortened by 0 bases and J by 7 bases, with 9 bases between the two germline ends. The CDR3 spells CASSLEGSGTQYF. Written as DNA, the CDR3 is TGTGCCAGCAGCTTAGAGGGATCGGGGACCCAGTACTTC.

The chain uses TRBV4-2 and TRBJ2-3; 10 bases fit TRBD2. The CDR3 is 15 amino acids. The V segment lost 0 bases and the J segment 4 bases; nucleotides outside the gene matches: 1. Germline CDR1 LGHNA, CDR2 YNFKEQ. The CDR3 region is CASSQDTSGADTQYF. As DNA, the CDR3 is TGTGCCAGCAGCCAAGATACTAGCGGGGCAGATACGCAGTATTTT.

The V and J genes are TRBV19 and TRBJ1-5; the D is unclear. V lost 3 bases and J lost 0, with 9 bases in between. The CDR3 extends over 15 amino acids. From germline, CDR1 is LNHDA and CDR2 SQIVND (reference sequence). The DNA of the CDR3 is TGTGCCAGTAGTATGTCATATTATAGCAATCAGCCCCAGCATTTT. This codes for CASSMSYYSNQPQHF.

The CDR3 DNA follows: TGTGCCAGCAGCTCTAAAGTCGGGGCAAGAGCTTTCTTT. It encodes CASSSKVGARAFF. V and J are TRBV13 and TRBJ1-1, with D maybe TRBD1 (5 bases). CDR1 and CDR2 from the germline V gene are PRHDT and FYEKMQ (reference sequence). The CDR3 is 13 residues long. Trimming pared 4 bases from V and 10 bases from J, leaving 16 bases between.

CDR3: CASSAGTSATYEQYF. CDR3 coding DNA: TGTGCCAGCAGCGCGGGGACTAGCGCCACCTACGAGCAGTACTTC. The chain combines TRBV7-2 with TRBJ2-7; 10 bases agree with TRBD2. Germline-derived CDR1 and CDR2 are SGHTA and FQGNSA. CDR3 length: 15 residues. V lost 5 bases, J lost 2 bases, and 6 bases stayed unmatched.

The chain joins TRBV29-1 to TRBJ2-7, with 8 bases that match TRBD1. Per germline, CDR1 SQVTM and CDR2 ANQGSEA. V was clipped by 6 bases and J by 5 bases; unmatched bases: 6. The CDR3 spans 12 residues. The CDR3 nucleotides are TGCAGCGTCCGTCAGGGGGCCCACGAGCAGTACTTC. This encodes CSVRQGAHEQYF.

This chain connects TRBV27 to TRBJ1-2, with D unclear. This CDR3 has 15 amino acids. Trimming took off 5 bases at V and 6 bases at J, with 19 bases between the two ends. Germline CDR1 is MNHEY and CDR2 is SMNVEV (reference sequence). The CDR3 sequence: CASSPRVGSLHGYTF. CDR3 sequence (DNA): TGTGCCAGCAGTCCAAGGGTGGGGTCCCTCCATGGCTACACCTTC.

V is TRBV12-5 and J is TRBJ1-1; D unresolved. The CDR3 has 13 amino acids. Germline V CDR1 and CDR2: LGHNT, FRNRAP. Trimming shortened V by 6 bases and J by 5 bases, and 13 bases separated the two germline ends. The CDR3 coding sequence is TGTGCTAGTGGCCCCGGCGGTTTAACTGAAGCTTTCTTT. This gives the protein CASGPGGLTEAFF. Filled out from reference TRBV12-5 and TRBJ1-1, the complete variable domain reads DARVTQTPRHKVTEMGQEVTMRCQPILGHNTVFWYRQTMMQGLELLAYFRNRAPLDDSGMPKDRFSAEMPDATLATLKIQPSEPRDSAVYFCASGPGGLTEAFFGQGTRLTVV.

The chain uses TRBV7-2 and TRBJ2-5; TRBD2 agrees at 13 bases. The J call may be in error: the DNA end matches TRBJ2-7 better. The germline gives CDR1 SGHTA, CDR2 FQGNSA. CDR3 size: 14 residues. In DNA form, the CDR3 reads TGTGCCAGCAGTACCGGACTAGCGGGAGACGAGCAGTACTTC. This encodes CASSTGLAGDEQYF.

V is TRBV6-1 and J is TRBJ1-2; a weak D match, TRBD1 (6 bases). The V end was cut by 6 bases, the J end by 7 bases, with 9 bases between. This CDR3 is built from 11 residues. In germline, CDR1 is MNHNS, CDR2 SASEGT. In nucleotides, the CDR3 is TGTGCCAGCAGGGGGGGCAGTGGCTACACCTTC. Residues: CASRGGSGYTF.

This clone turned up a few times. The chain employs TRBV5-5 and TRBJ1-4, with D possibly TRBD1 on 5 matching bases. The CDR3 is 13 residues long. CDR1 and CDR2 (germline): SGHKS, YYEKEE (reference sequence). V lost 5 bases, J lost 4 bases, and 9 bases lay in between. This CDR3 reads CASRGTDNEKLFF. The CDR3 nucleotides are TGTGCCAGCAGGGGGACTGATAATGAAAAACTGTTTTTT.

The genes are TRBV7-9 and TRBJ2-7; D ambiguous. Germline assignment: CDR1 SEHNR and CDR2 FQNEAQ (reference sequence). The CDR3 runs 13 residues. Deletions cut 1 base from V and 6 bases from J, with 10 bases between. CDR3 sequence reads: CASSLDPTPEQYV. The CDR3 nucleotides are TGTGCCAGCAGCTTAGACCCCACCCCCGAGCAGTACGTC.